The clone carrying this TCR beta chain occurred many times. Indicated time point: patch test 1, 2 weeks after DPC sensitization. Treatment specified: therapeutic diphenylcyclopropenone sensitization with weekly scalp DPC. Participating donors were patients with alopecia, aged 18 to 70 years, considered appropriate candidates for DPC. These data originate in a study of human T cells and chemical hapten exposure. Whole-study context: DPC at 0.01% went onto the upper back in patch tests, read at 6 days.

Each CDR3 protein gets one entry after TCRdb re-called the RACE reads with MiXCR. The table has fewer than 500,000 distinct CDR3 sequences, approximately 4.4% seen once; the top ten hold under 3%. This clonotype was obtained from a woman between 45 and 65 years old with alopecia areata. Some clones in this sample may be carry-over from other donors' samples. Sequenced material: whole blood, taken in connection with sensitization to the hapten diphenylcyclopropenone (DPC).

Here the CDR3 reads CSAVTGTTYEQYF. For the CDR3, the DNA is TGCAGTGCTGTCACTGGGACTACCTACGAGCAGTACTTC. This rearrangement joins TRBV20-1 to TRBJ2-7; 7 positions agree with TRBD2. V was clipped by 5 bases and J by 2 bases; unmatched bases: 6. The CDR3 sequence is 13 residues long. Germline lookup yields CDR1 DFQATT and CDR2 SNEGSKA (reference sequence).